The 29 T cell receptor beta chains reported below all come from one sample, sequenced in a study of T cell changes during pregnancy in multiple sclerosis. The data were produced by immunoSEQ multiplex PCR, yet TCRdb's version contains in-frame clones alone and is incomplete. Of some 95,000 clones listed, almost 95% are singletons. The sequencing used peripheral blood, collected in the first trimester of pregnancy. The receptors come from a female donor with multiple sclerosis, enrolled in a pregnancy study.

V is TRBV18 and J is TRBJ2-7; perhaps TRBD1 as D (6 bases). CDR3 length: 16 amino acids. CDR1 is KGHSH, CDR2 LQKENI, per germline. V gave up 0 bases and J gave up 0 bases, with 12 bases separating them. CDR3 DNA sequence: TGTGCCAGCTCACCACCGAGGGGGTCACCCTCCTACGAGCAGTACTTC. Protein: CASSPPRGSPSYEQYF.

This sequence joins TRBV15 and TRBJ2-2; a weak D match, TRBD2 (6 bases). The CDR3 sequence is 16 residues long. Trimming removed 2 bases from V and 1 base from J, with 11 bases in between. Germline V gives CDR1 LNHNV, CDR2 YYDKDF (reference sequence). The CDR3 region is CATSRNRGLNTGELFF. As DNA, the CDR3 is TGTGCCACCAGCAGAAACCGGGGGTTGAACACCGGGGAGCTGTTTTTT.

This chain uses TRBV28 with TRBJ1-3; TRBD1 is a possible D gene (6 bases). This CDR3 region has 14 residues. The ends were cut back, 7 bases at V and 4 bases at J, with 14 bases in the middle. Germline CDR1 and CDR2: MDHEN and SYDVKM. The CDR3 loop reads CASKAGDVGNTIYF. The CDR3 DNA follows: TGTGCCAGCAAAGCAGGGGACGTGGGAAACACCATATATTTT. The whole variable domain, remainder taken from reference TRBV28 and TRBJ1-3, is DVKVTQSSRYLVKRTGEKVFLECVQDMDHENMFWYRQDPGLGLRLIYFSYDVKMKEKGDIPEGYSVSREKKERFSLILESASTNQTSMYLCASKAGDVGNTIYFGEGSWLTVV.

The J gene is TRBJ2-7, the V gene TRBV19; 8 nucleotides match TRBD1. The CDR3 covers 14 residues. Germline assignment: CDR1 LNHDA and CDR2 SQIVND (reference sequence). J gave up 3 bases and V 2 bases, and 3 bases lay outside the gene matches. CDR3 amino acids: CASSITGTGYEQYF. The CDR3 nucleotides read TGTGCCAGTAGTATAACAGGGACAGGCTACGAGCAGTACTTC.

J is TRBJ1-3 and V is TRBV6-5; tentative D call: TRBD1 (6 bases). The CDR3 loop spans 16 amino acids. V lost 2 bases to trimming and J lost 4 bases, with 15 bases between them. Per the germline V gene, CDR1 is MNHEY and CDR2 is SVGAGI. The CDR3 spells CASSYNRGGTGNTIYF. For the CDR3, the DNA is TGTGCCAGCAGTTACAATAGGGGGGGGACGGGAAACACCATATATTTT.

The rearrangement joins TRBV18 to TRBJ1-2; 8 bases match TRBD1. CDR3 length: 13 residues. Germline assignment: CDR1 KGHSH and CDR2 LQKENI. The J segment lost 6 bases and the V segment lost 3 bases, leaving 3 bases of the junction unmatched. CDR3 in amino acids: CASSPKQGDGYTF. The CDR3 nucleotides are TGTGCCAGCTCACCTAAACAGGGGGATGGCTACACCTTC.

The chain couples TRBV9 to TRBJ1-4; tentative D call: TRBD1 (6 bases). Germline loops: CDR1 SGDLS, CDR2 YYNGEE. CDR3 size: 13 residues. V lost 4 bases and J lost 6, with 10 bases in between. The CDR3 loop reads CASSTRQDEKLFF. The CDR3 DNA reads TGTGCCAGCAGCACGCGACAGGATGAAAAACTGTTTTTT.

This chain uses TRBV7-9 with TRBJ2-1; 7 bases agree with TRBD1. Trimming cost V 10 bases and J 9 bases; bases outside gene matches: 15. The length of the CDR3 is 14 residues. Germline V gives CDR1 SEHNR, CDR2 FQNEAQ (reference sequence). The chain's CDR3 is CANSDDREWGEQFF. The CDR3 DNA reads as TGTGCCAATTCGGACGACAGGGAATGGGGTGAGCAGTTCTTC. Using reference TRBV7-9 and TRBJ2-1 for the parts outside the CDR3, the full variable domain is DTGVSQNPRHKITKRGQNVTFRCDPISEHNRLYWYRQTLGQGPEFLTYFQNEAQLEKSRLLSDRFSAERPKGSFSTLEIQRTEQGDSAMYLCANSDDREWGEQFFGPGTRLTVL.

The chain employs TRBV19 and TRBJ2-2; no definite D call. CDR1 and CDR2 from the germline V gene are LNHDA and SQIVND (reference sequence). The CDR3 length is 11 residues. V shed 9 bases and J shed 3 bases, with 5 bases lying between them. Here the CDR3 reads CASRHTGELFF. DNA of the CDR3: TGTGCCAGCAGGCACACCGGGGAGCTGTTTTTT. Combining the CDR3 with reference TRBV19 and TRBJ2-2 gives the whole variable domain DGGITQSPKYLFRKEGQNVTLSCEQNLNHDAMYWYRQDPGQGLRLIYYSQIVNDFQKGDIAEGYSVSREKKESFPLTVTSAQKNPTAFYLCASRHTGELFFGEGSRLTVL.

The genes are TRBV25-1 and TRBJ1-3; no definite D call. The V gene's germline CDR1 is MGHDK and CDR2 SYGVNS. Between the trimmed V and J ends, which lost 6 bases and 0 bases, there was a span of 9 bases. The CDR3 is made up of 14 amino acids. The CDR3 coding sequence is TGTGCCAGCAGCGAGGAGAGCTCTGGAAACACCATATATTTT. Protein sequence: CASSEESSGNTIYF. Combining the CDR3 with reference TRBV25-1 and TRBJ1-3 gives the whole variable domain EADIYQTPRYLVIGTGKKITLECSQTMGHDKMYWYQQDPGMELHLIHYSYGVNSTEKGDLSSESTVSRIRTEHFPLTLESARPSHTSQYLCASSEESSGNTIYFGEGSWLTVV.

The chain joins TRBV14 to TRBJ2-1; 9 bases fit TRBD2. Germline values: CDR1 SGHDN, CDR2 FVKESK. V was clipped by 3 bases and J by 8 bases; unmatched bases: 8. The CDR3 covers 15 residues. The CDR3 region is CASSQAGGKGDEQFF. The DNA of the CDR3 is TGTGCCAGCAGCCAGGCGGGAGGGAAGGGGGATGAGCAGTTCTTC.

This sequence joins TRBV28 and TRBJ1-1, with D possibly being TRBD1 (5 bases). This CDR3 spans 11 amino acids. From germline, CDR1 is MDHEN and CDR2 SYDVKM. Trimming pared 9 bases from V and 5 bases from J, leaving 10 bases between. CDR3 protein: CASTGLTEAFF. The CDR3, as DNA: TGTGCCAGTACAGGATTGACTGAAGCTTTCTTT.

The chain combines TRBV18 with TRBJ2-3, with TRBD1 identical over 7 bases. J gave up 4 bases and V 3 bases, and 16 bases lay outside the gene matches. The CDR3 loop spans 18 amino acids. Germline V CDR1 and CDR2: KGHSH, LQKENI. The CDR3 nucleotides are TGTGCCAGCTCACCCCTCCCACAGGGGCAGGGGCATTCAGATACGCAGTATTTT. Translation: CASSPLPQGQGHSDTQYF.

This clone was observed a handful of times. CDR3 region: CASKNPQTGPGELFF. The DNA for the CDR3 is TGTGCCAGTAAAAACCCGCAGACAGGTCCCGGGGAGCTGTTTTTT. The gene calls are TRBV19 and TRBJ2-2; possibly TRBD1 for D (6 bases). There are 15 residues in the CDR3. Trimming shortened V by 7 bases and J by 6 bases, and 18 bases separated the two germline ends. The germline V gene encodes CDR1 LNHDA and CDR2 SQIVND (reference sequence).

This clone showed up just once. This sequence joins TRBV7-6 and TRBJ2-3; TRBD2 matches 8 bases. Germline CDR1 and CDR2: SGHVS and FNYEAQ. The CDR3 is made up of 15 amino acids. Trimming removed 4 bases from V and 6 bases from J; junction bases left unmatched: 9. The CDR3 bases are TGTGCCAGCAGCTATACTAGCGGACTGGGGGATACGCAGTATTTT. Residues: CASSYTSGLGDTQYF.

The genes are TRBV9 and TRBJ2-1; weak D call: TRBD2 (5 bases). Trimming pared 0 bases from V and 9 bases from J, leaving 10 bases between. The germline CDR1 and CDR2 sequences are SGDLS and YYNGEE. There are 13 residues in the CDR3. CDR3: CASSVVSGVEQFF. DNA of the CDR3: TGTGCCAGCAGCGTAGTAAGCGGCGTTGAGCAGTTCTTC.

The genes are TRBV27 and TRBJ2-7; TRBD2 matches 12 bases. V lost 2 bases, J lost 6 bases, and 2 bases stayed unmatched. The CDR3 has 14 residues. Germline V gives CDR1 MNHEY, CDR2 SMNVEV (reference sequence). CDR3 DNA sequence: TGTGCCAGCAGTTTACTACTAGCGGGAGGCGAGCAGTACTTC. Translated: CASSLLLAGGEQYF.

This clone was picked up one time. The V and J genes are TRBV6-4 and TRBJ1-5; D gene unclear. The CDR3 sequence is 13 residues long. Germline-derived CDR1 and CDR2 are MRHNA and SNTAGT. Trimming removed 4 bases from V and 4 bases from J, with 8 bases in between. CDR3 coding DNA: TGTGCCAGCAGTGTGGAGGTAAATCAGCCCCAGCATTTT. Residues: CASSVEVNQPQHF.

The gene calls are TRBV7-8 and TRBJ1-3; D is perhaps TRBD1 (5 bases). There are 16 residues in the CDR3. V was shortened by 2 bases and J by 1 base, with 12 bases between the two germline ends. Germline V gives CDR1 SGHVS, CDR2 FQNEAQ. The CDR3 sequence is CASSLNAGGSGNTIYF. The CDR3 coding sequence is TGTGCCAGCAGCTTAAACGCGGGGGGATCTGGAAACACCATATATTTT.

The chain couples TRBV7-2 to TRBJ2-3, with 8 bases aligning to TRBD2. The CDR3 extends over 15 amino acids. CDR1 is SGHTA and CDR2 is FQGNSA in the germline V gene. J was trimmed by 0 bases and V by 3 bases; bases with no gene match: 2. The CDR3 spells CASSFTSGSTDTQYF. The CDR3 nucleotides are TGTGCCAGCAGCTTTACTAGCGGTAGCACAGATACGCAGTATTTT.

The rearrangement joins TRBV27 to TRBJ2-5; 7 bases are a match to TRBD1. V trimming: 5 bases; J trimming: 7 bases; junction bases outside the gene matches: 7. CDR3 length equals 13 residues. Per the germline V gene, CDR1 is MNHEY and CDR2 is SMNVEV (reference sequence). CDR3 bases: TGTGCCAGCAGTACGACAGGGAAGATGACCCAGTACTTC. Amino acids: CASSTTGKMTQYF.

V usage is TRBV7-2 and J usage is TRBJ2-5; D may be TRBD2 (5 bases). The CDR3 runs to 12 residues. Germline V gene lookup returns CDR1 SGHTA and CDR2 FQGNSA. V was cut by 5 bases and J by 5 bases, with 9 bases left in between. CDR3 DNA: TGTGCCAGCAGCGGCGGGCGGGAGACCCAGTACTTC. This encodes CASSGGRETQYF.

This chain connects TRBV5-4 to TRBJ2-5, with D unresolved. CDR1 SGHNT and CDR2 YYREEE come from the germline V gene (reference sequence). The V and J ends lost 0 bases and 3 bases respectively, with 9 bases between them. CDR3 size: 14 residues. The CDR3 reads CASSLARLKETQYF. CDR3 in DNA: TGTGCCAGCAGCTTGGCCAGGCTTAAAGAGACCCAGTACTTC.

V gene TRBV7-9 combines with J gene TRBJ2-7, with D perhaps TRBD1 (5 bases). The V end lost 0 bases, the J end lost 5 bases, and 5 bases lay between the germline ends. Germline values: CDR1 SEHNR, CDR2 FQNEAQ (reference sequence). The CDR3 spans 12 residues. The CDR3 spells CASSLAGDEQYF. Here the CDR3 DNA reads TGTGCCAGCAGCTTAGCAGGGGACGAGCAGTACTTC.

V is TRBV7-2 and J is TRBJ2-1, with 8 positions matching TRBD2. The CDR3 totals 17 residues. Germline values: CDR1 SGHTA, CDR2 FQGNSA. The trim removed 0 bases at V and 0 bases at J, leaving 4 bases unmatched. The CDR3 coding sequence is TGTGCCAGCAGCTTAGCCGGGACTAGGCGCTCCTACAATGAGCAGTTCTTC. This sequence encodes CASSLAGTRRSYNEQFF. The whole variable domain, filled in from reference TRBV7-2 and TRBJ2-1, reads GAGVSQSPSNKVTEKGKDVELRCDPISGHTALYWYRQSLGQGLEFLIYFQGNSAPDKSGLPSDRFSAERTGGSVSTLTIQRTQQEDSAVYLCASSLAGTRRSYNEQFFGPGTRLTVL.

The rearrangement links TRBV5-1 to TRBJ2-2, with D possibly being TRBD2 (7 bases). V lost 1 base and J 0 bases, leaving 10 bases between the germline ends. The CDR3 totals 16 residues. The germline V gene has CDR1 SGHRS and CDR2 YFSETQ. In nucleotides, the CDR3 is TGCGCCAGCAGCTTGACAGGGACTACGAACACCGGGGAGCTGTTTTTT. It codes for CASSLTGTTNTGELFF.

This rearrangement joins TRBV23-1 to TRBJ1-5; D is perhaps TRBD1 (5 bases). TRBV23-1 is marked as an open reading frame, function uncertain. The ends were cut back, 4 bases at V and 0 bases at J, with 7 bases in the middle. The CDR3 consists of 14 residues. The CDR3 DNA follows: TGCGCCAGCAGTCCCAGGGATAGCAATCAGCCCCAGCATTTT. Amino acid sequence: CASSPRDSNQPQHF.

This chain joins TRBV6-1 and TRBJ2-3, with 10 bases fitting TRBD2. J was trimmed by 5 bases and V by 2 bases; bases with no gene match: 4. Germline V gene lookup returns CDR1 MNHNS and CDR2 SASEGT. CDR3 length: 15 residues. DNA of the CDR3: TGTGCCAGCAGTGAACTAGCGGGAGTGATAGATACGCAGTATTTT. Translated, it gives CASSELAGVIDTQYF.

This chain connects TRBV10-1 to TRBJ2-1; TRBD2 might be the D (5 bases). The germline CDR1 and CDR2 sequences are WNHNN and SYGVQD (reference sequence). Trimming shortened V by 2 bases and J by 1 base, and 9 bases separated the two germline ends. CDR3 size: 15 residues. In DNA form, the CDR3 reads TGCGCCAGCAGTGAGGCAAGGAGGTCCTACAATGAGCAGTTCTTC. This translates into CASSEARRSYNEQFF.